A selection of T cell receptor beta chains follows, all from one sample in a study of T cells in localized non-small cell lung cancer. Measured with immunoSEQ multiplex PCR; TCRdb has only the in-frame clones, and not every one. Seen here are approximately 17,000 clones, approximately 80% observed once, and the top ten hold approximately 28%. The sequences come from peripheral blood, collected before any cancer treatment. The receptor source for this set is a male donor older than 55 with stage I lung adenocarcinoma. Both conserved end residues are part of each CDR3. Expanded clones are given a class, and other clones once, few, many or no size at all.

TRBV10-1,TRBJ2-1,.,CASSEEGQGEGEQFF
TRBV6-5,TRBJ1-2,.,CASTRGQGLYGYTF
TRBV6-6,TRBJ1-4,.,CASSYEGGKGKLFF
TRBV5-1,TRBJ1-5,once,CASAAGTDNQPQHF
TRBV11-2,TRBJ2-2,.,CASSPGGGRGTGELFF
TRBV27,TRBJ2-1,.,CASSLFTGANEQFF
TRBV5-6,TRBJ2-3,few,CASSLVSGPSTDTQYF
TRBV7-2,TRBJ2-1,.,CASSTRTSGRRYEQFF
TRBV27,TRBJ1-5,.,CASSFSGSWNLNQPQHF
TRBV12-5,.,.,CPPSSYEQYF
TRBV18,TRBJ2-1,.,CASSPQGQGGNEQFF
TRBV7-6,TRBJ2-2,.,CASSLRNTGELFF
TRBV18,TRBJ1-2,.,CASSLGASNYGYTF
TRBV29-1,TRBJ2-1,.,CSVGPEDAGDFEQFF
TRBV7-3,TRBJ2-6,few,CASSPHSGANVLTF
TRBV4-2,TRBJ2-7,.,CASSSQTTYEQYF
TRBV19,TRBJ1-2,.,CASEDRLRNYGYTF
TRBV29-1,TRBJ2-2,.,CSVRDSVNTGELFF
TRBV11-3,TRBJ1-1,once,CASSFSGGGGTEAFF
TRBV5-4,TRBJ2-7,.,CASSSRLAGTSYEQYF
TRBV2,TRBJ2-5,.,CASSVERGGQETQYF
TRBV15,TRBJ2-7,.,CATSVQRGAGYEQYF
TRBV6-4,TRBJ2-3,few,CASSATSGSTDTQYF